These T cell receptor beta chains were read from a single sample in a study of regulatory T cells in long-lasting Graves disease. TCRdb passed the multiplex PCR reads through MiXCR, listing each CDR3 protein once. The sample contains fewer than 550,000 distinct CDR3 sequences, 16% of which appear only once. Separately, the same data were catalogued under a study of T cells in Graves' hyperthyroidism and ophthalmopathy.

The sample was peripheral blood mononuclear cells (PBMCs), taken at new diagnosis, from a patient treated with antithyroid drugs. The receptor source for this set is a woman aged 18 to 35 with Graves disease. The CDR3 runs from the conserved cysteine through the conserved F or W. Fields, in order: clone size, J gene, V gene, D gene, CDR3 protein, CDR3 DNA. D genes are given only for firm matches. Not every row has a clone size; where given, it reads once, few, many or a size class.

many,TRBJ2-7,TRBV20-1,TRBD2,CSASFRTSGSPRDSYEQYF,TGCAGTGCTAGCTTCCGGACTAGCGGGAGCCCGAGGGATAGTTACGAGCAGTACTTC
many,TRBJ2-1,TRBV11-3,TRBD2,CASSLGGGFSYNEQFF,TGTGCCAGCAGCTTAGGGGGAGGGTTCTCCTACAATGAGCAGTTCTTC
few,TRBJ2-7,TRBV25-1,TRBD2,CASSDGGRPPYEQYF,TGTGCCAGCAGTGATGGCGGGAGGCCACCCTACGAGCAGTACTTC
many,TRBJ2-7,TRBV12-3/TRBV12-4,NA,CASSFLRGSKIYEQYF,TGTGCCAGCAGTTTCCTACGGGGGTCCAAGATCTACGAGCAGTACTTC
many,TRBJ2-1,TRBV11-2,NA,CASSPGPGRGPINEQFF,TGTGCCAGCAGCCCTGGTCCGGGCCGGGGCCCTATCAATGAGCAGTTCTTC
many,TRBJ2-5,TRBV7-8,TRBD2,CASSFPSGRAGETQYF,TGTGCCAGCAGCTTTCCTAGCGGGAGGGCCGGAGAGACCCAGTACTTC
NA,TRBJ1-1,TRBV6-1,NA,CASVRGQNTEAFF,TGTGCCAGCGTACGGGGACAGAACACTGAAGCTTTCTTT
many,TRBJ2-1,TRBV5-1,TRBD2,CASSRLWLVGTSEQPNEQFF,TGCGCCAGCAGCCGATTATGGTTAGTGGGAACTAGCGAACAACCCAATGAGCAGTTCTTC
many,TRBJ1-4,TRBV18,NA,CASSPPSDNEKLFF,TGTGCCAGCTCACCACCGTCGGATAATGAAAAACTGTTTTTT
many,TRBJ2-3,TRBV6-1,NA,CASSERWYTQYF,TGTGCCAGCAGTGAACGGTGGTATACGCAGTATTTT
many,TRBJ2-1,TRBV27,TRBD1,CASSFKGGVEQFF,TGTGCCAGCAGTTTCAAAGGGGGCGTTGAGCAGTTCTTC
many,TRBJ2-3,TRBV11-2,NA,CASSLIFSTDTQYF,TGTGCCAGCAGCTTAATTTTCAGCACAGATACGCAGTATTTT
NA,TRBJ1-4,TRBV20-1,TRBD1,CSALTGQGWDAKLFF,TGCAGTGCTCTCACCGGACAGGGGTGGGATGCAAAACTGTTTTTT
many,TRBJ1-3,TRBV7-2,NA,CASSLRKNTIYF,TGTGCCAGCAGCTTAAGGAAGAACACCATATATTTT
many,TRBJ1-3,TRBV12-3/TRBV12-4,NA,CASSLRAGTSSGNTIYF,TGTGCCAGCAGTTTAAGGGCAGGAACGAGCTCTGGAAACACCATATATTTT
many,TRBJ2-3,TRBV12-3/TRBV12-4,NA,CASSFKVSGPPTDTQYF,TGTGCCAGCAGTTTTAAGGTATCCGGTCCTCCCACAGATACGCAGTATTTT
NA,TRBJ2-5,TRBV12-3/TRBV12-4,NA,CASSLLVRGKGTQYF,TGTGCCAGCAGTTTATTAGTCAGGGGTAAGGGGACCCAGTACTTC
many,TRBJ2-3,TRBV2,NA,CASSEPLDTQYF,TGTGCCAGCAGTGAGCCCCTAGATACGCAGTATTTT
few,TRBJ1-1,TRBV11-1,NA,CASSLVLVGAEAFF,TGTGCCAGCAGCTTAGTCCTGGTCGGCGCTGAAGCTTTCTTT
few,TRBJ1-2,TRBV29-1,NA,CSVEDSKGRSYGYTF,TGCAGCGTTGAAGACTCAAAAGGACGGAGCTATGGCTACACCTTC
many,TRBJ2-6,TRBV6-1,NA,CASSERVSGANVLTF,TGTGCCAGCAGTGAAAGGGTCTCTGGGGCCAACGTCCTGACTTTC
NA,TRBJ1-4,TRBV6-1,TRBD1,CAIQGAEKLFF,TGTGCCATACAGGGGGCTGAAAAACTGTTTTTT
few,TRBJ2-1,TRBV2,NA,CASRKSSYNEQFF,TGTGCCAGCAGGAAGAGTTCCTACAATGAGCAGTTCTTC
NA,TRBJ2-5,TRBV4-3,NA,CASSQEGGAQYF,TGCGCCAGCAGCCAAGAAGGAGGAGCCCAGTACTTC
few,TRBJ2-5,TRBV6-2/TRBV6-3,TRBD1,CASSPDRGQGETRYF,TGTGCCAGCAGTCCCGACAGGGGGCAGGGGGAGACCCGGTACTTC
many,TRBJ2-7,TRBV7-2,TRBD1,CASSLDPGQGNEQYF,TGTGCCAGCAGCTTGGACCCGGGACAGGGGAACGAGCAGTACTTC
few,TRBJ2-1,TRBV5-1,NA,CASSLSLVNNEQFF,TGCGCCAGCAGCTTGTCCCTAGTAAATAATGAGCAGTTCTTC
many,TRBJ2-2,TRBV20-1,NA,CSAREGGAKWTGELFF,TGCAGTGCTAGAGAGGGGGGGGCTAAATGGACCGGGGAGCTGTTTTTT
many,TRBJ1-2,TRBV3-1,NA,CASGQGNSYGYTF,TGTGCCAGCGGCCAAGGGAATTCCTATGGCTACACCTTC
many,TRBJ1-6,TRBV20-1,TRBD1,CSARSDRGGSPLHF,TGCAGTGCTAGGTCGGACAGGGGAGGTTCACCCCTCCACTTT
NA,TRBJ2-2,TRBV6-1,NA,CASSLTNTATGELFF,TGTGCCAGCAGTCTCACCAACACAGCTACCGGGGAGCTGTTTTTT
many,TRBJ1-1,TRBV10-2,NA,CASSGERTVNTEAFF,TGCGCCAGCAGTGGAGAGAGGACAGTGAACACTGAAGCTTTCTTT
NA,TRBJ1-3,TRBV3-1,NA,CASSPLRCIAGSGNTIDF,TGTGCCAGCAGCCCCCTCAGGTGTATCGCCGGATCGGGAAACACCATAGATTTT
many,TRBJ2-5,TRBV6-5,TRBD2,CASSSTSGRDETQYF,TGTGCCAGCAGTTCAACTAGCGGGAGGGATGAGACCCAGTACTTC
many,TRBJ2-1,TRBV4-2,NA,CASSRTTGTRTYNEQFF,TGTGCCAGCAGCCGCACTACCGGGACTCGAACCTACAATGAGCAGTTCTTC
few,TRBJ2-7,TRBV28,NA,CASSSPALSYEQYF,TGTGCCAGCAGTTCCCCAGCTCTTTCCTACGAGCAGTACTTC
many,TRBJ2-4,TRBV28,NA,CARHSQSRTAKNIQYF,TGTGCCAGACATAGCCAGAGCAGGACAGCCAAAAACATTCAGTACTTC
few,TRBJ2-6,TRBV12-3/TRBV12-4,NA,CASSPGTSGANVLTF,TGTGCCAGCAGCCCAGGAACCTCTGGGGCCAACGTCCTGACTTTC
many,TRBJ2-2,TRBV7-2,TRBD2,CAVERTSRATNTGELFF,TGTGCCGTCGAAAGGACTAGCAGGGCAACGAACACCGGGGAGCTGTTTTTT
NA,TRBJ2-1,TRBV5-4,TRBD1,CASSRDRADEQFF,TGTGCCAGCAGCCGGGACAGGGCTGATGAGCAGTTCTTC
many,TRBJ2-7,TRBV11-1,TRBD2,CASSSGGTSGSSYEQYF,TGTGCCAGCAGCTCAGGGGGGACTAGCGGGAGCTCCTACGAGCAGTACTTC
NA,TRBJ1-5,TRBV6-2/TRBV6-3,NA,CASRRTGISQPQHF,TGTGCCAGCAGACGCACAGGGATTTCCCAGCCCCAGCATTTT
many,TRBJ2-7,TRBV12-3/TRBV12-4,NA,CASSLLVRPYEQYF,TGTGCCAGCAGTTTACTAGTGAGGCCTTACGAGCAGTACTTC
many,TRBJ2-5,TRBV15,NA,CATSRDGLVGETQYF,TGTGCCACCAGCAGAGATGGGCTAGTCGGGGAGACCCAGTACTTC
few,TRBJ2-7,TRBV11-3,NA,CASSLRQGEVVYEQYF,TGTGCCAGCAGCTTAAGGCAAGGGGAGGTAGTCTACGAGCAGTACTTC
NA,TRBJ2-1,TRBV13,TRBD2,CASSRASGAYNEQFF,TGTGCCAGCAGTCGAGCTAGCGGGGCCTACAATGAGCAGTTCTTC
NA,TRBJ1-2,TRBV5-5,NA,CASSRDGRYGHTF,TGTGCCAGCAGCAGGGACGGCCGTTATGGCCACACCTTC
many,TRBJ1-5,TRBV28,TRBD1,CASRLRPGQGLRDSNQPQHF,TGTGCCAGCAGACTGCGCCCGGGACAGGGCCTGCGAGATAGCAATCAGCCCCAGCATTTT
many,TRBJ2-7,TRBV12-3/TRBV12-4,NA,CASSPRTAGDYEQYF,TGTGCCAGCAGTCCAAGGACAGCAGGAGACTACGAGCAGTACTTC
many,TRBJ1-3,TRBV28,NA,CASRLTSGNTIYF,TGTGCCAGCAGACTGACCTCTGGAAACACCATATATTTT
many,TRBJ2-2,TRBV12-3/TRBV12-4,NA,CASSLAPPGRELFF,TGTGCCAGCAGTTTGGCCCCTCCAGGGCGGGAGCTGTTTTTT
many,TRBJ2-5,TRBV29-1,NA,CSVEGTRETQYF,TGCAGCGTTGAGGGGACGCGGGAGACCCAGTACTTC
many,TRBJ2-1,TRBV7-3,TRBD2,CASSSSGASGSEQFF,TGTGCCAGCAGCTCATCCGGGGCTAGCGGGTCAGAGCAGTTCTTC
NA,TRBJ2-7,TRBV4-1,TRBD2,CASSQDTSGTYEQYF,TGTGCCAGCAGCCAAGATACTAGCGGGACCTACGAGCAGTACTTC
NA,TRBJ2-7,TRBV7-2,NA,CASSQDRTAEGRREQYF,TGTGCCAGCAGCCAAGATCGGACAGCCGAGGGCCGTCGCGAGCAGTACTTC
few,TRBJ1-6,TRBV25-1,TRBD1,CASSGGRYSPLHF,TGTGCCAGCTCAGGGGGCAGGTATTCACCCCTCCACTTT
NA,TRBJ2-7,TRBV25-1,TRBD1,CASSARQGLGPYEQYF,TGTGCCAGCAGTGCAAGACAGGGGCTAGGTCCCTACGAGCAGTACTTC
many,TRBJ2-1,TRBV9,TRBD2,CASSSGLAGYPNEQFF,TGTGCCAGCAGCTCGGGACTAGCGGGATATCCCAATGAGCAGTTCTTC
many,TRBJ1-6,TRBV27,NA,CASSFWGGSSPLHF,TGTGCCAGCAGTTTTTGGGGGGGCAGTTCTCCCCTCCACTTT